This T cell receptor beta chain was recovered during a study of Graves' ophthalmopathy and Graves' hyperthyroidism. Whole-study findings and limits: Blood also held most thyroid clonotypes expanded above 0.001 frequency.

Other autoimmune diseases, uncontrolled infections, pregnancy and lactation each led to patient exclusion. Serum thyroxine and TRAb, along with clinical symptoms, thyroid ultrasound and orbital computed tomography, were what diagnosis relied on. The authors used Ficoll-Paque density gradient centrifugation to separate PBMCs. The input was more than 7.5 ml of fresh peripheral blood. The CDR3 runs to 15 residues. CDR1 is SGHKS, CDR2 YYEKEE, per germline (reference sequence). TCR beta CDR3 amplification used RNA transcripts. Second-round multiplex PCR followed a first-round RT-PCR using HTBI primers. TCRdb itself ran the multiplex PCR reads through MiXCR, one entry per CDR3 protein. The sample carries 660,000 or so distinct CDR3 sequences, under 50% recorded once. In this sample, this clonotype turned up once. Its antigen is not identified. A read error may account for a junction end that differs from germline.

This receptor was obtained from an adult man with Graves' ophthalmopathy. The sample taken for sequencing was peripheral blood. The chain joins TRBV5-5 to TRBJ2-7; the D gene could be TRBD1 or TRBD2 (7 bases each). The CDR3 DNA follows: TGCGCCAGCAGCTTGGATTCAGGGGGGGCCTACGGGCAGTACTTC. The encoded protein is CASSLDSGGAYGQYF.